The clone carrying this TCR beta chain was observed a single time. Trimming removed 3 bases from V and 4 bases from J; junction bases left unmatched: 6. The CDR3 length is 15 residues. CDR1 and CDR2 from the germline V gene are SNHLY and FYNNEI. These data are taken from a study of blood T cell repertoires in COVID-19. Assay: immunoSEQ multiplex PCR; the TCRdb copy retains only in-frame clones and omits some. The sample contains a few hundred thousand clones, over 85% of which appear only once. This chain joins TRBV2 and TRBJ2-5; 9 bases are a match to TRBD2. This receptor was identified in a woman between 25 and 40 years old with COVID-19, enrolled during active disease. Specimen: peripheral blood. The CDR3 protein is CASSDTAGGGETQYF. In DNA, the CDR3 is TGTGCCAGCAGTGATACAGCGGGGGGCGGAGAGACCCAGTACTTC.